These T cell receptor beta chains were read from a single sample in a study of identical twins. Each CDR3 protein is one row after TCRdb ran MiXCR on the 5' RACE reads. In the table there are roughly 250,000 distinct CDR3 sequences, over 12% of which are singletons. The sample was memory (CD45RO+) T cells sorted from blood. These TCRs come from a woman aged 18-35 years in good health. Each CDR3 is given with its conserved first and last residue. The order of the fields is clone size, V gene, J gene, D gene, CDR3 protein, CDR3 DNA. The D gene is left open where the match is weak. Size values are once, few and many counts, or a class for expanded clones, and some rows have none.

few	TRBV20-1	TRBJ2-1	TRBD2	CSARGLAGGDEQFF	TGCAGTGCTAGGGGACTAGCGGGAGGGGATGAGCAGTTCTTC
few	TRBV15	TRBJ2-5	TRBD2	CATSSRGGMETQYF	TGTGCCACCAGCAGCCGGGGGGGCATGGAGACCCAGTACTTC
.	TRBV7-9	TRBJ1-1	TRBD1	CAGRDRGTETFF	TGTGCCGGACGGGACAGGGGCACTGAAACTTTCTTT
many	TRBV29-1	TRBJ2-3	.	CSARRGSTDTQYF	TGCAGCGCCCGGCGGGGAAGCACAGATACGCAGTATTTT
many	TRBV12-3/TRBV12-4	TRBJ1-5	TRBD1	CASSLGQGDQPQHF	TGTGCCAGCAGTCTGGGACAGGGTGATCAGCCCCAGCATTTT
.	TRBV6-1	TRBJ2-5	TRBD1	CASSKTGVGETQYF	TGTGCCAGCAGTAAGACAGGGGTAGGGGAGACCCAGTACTTC
.	TRBV20-1	TRBJ2-5	.	CSAFSDRRQETQYF	TGCAGTGCTTTCTCGGACAGACGACAAGAGACCCAGTACTTC
few	TRBV18	TRBJ2-1	TRBD2	CASSPTRMSLAVNNEQFF	TGTGCCAGCTCACCAACTCGGATGTCGCTAGCGGTGAACAATGAGCAGTTCTTC
.	TRBV10-3	TRBJ2-7	TRBD1	CAISQGVSGLKYF	TGTGCCATCAGCCAGGGGGTGAGTGGTCTTAAGTACTTC
.	TRBV6-2/TRBV6-3	TRBJ2-7	TRBD2	CASSYREGSVYEQYF	TGTGCCAGCAGTTACCGGGAGGGGTCGGTGTACGAGCAGTACTTC
.	TRBV11-3	TRBJ2-3	TRBD1	CASSLTLPGGSTDTQYF	TGTGCCAGCAGCTTAACTCTTCCAGGGGGAAGCACAGATACGCAGTATTTT
.	TRBV5-4	TRBJ1-1	TRBD1	CASSLEPGQAIGAFF	TGTGCCAGCAGCTTGGAGCCTGGACAGGCGATTGGAGCTTTCTTT
.	TRBV20-1	TRBJ2-3	.	CSAGGRGHTDTQYF	TGCAGTGCCGGAGGGCGGGGGCACACAGATACGCAGTATTTT
.	TRBV7-9	TRBJ2-7	.	CASSLVGKYEQYF	TGTGCCAGCAGCTTGGTGGGGAAGTACGAGCAGTACTTC
.	TRBV5-1	TRBJ2-1	.	CASTDLPNQYNEQFF	TGCGCCAGCACCGACTTGCCGAACCAGTACAATGAGCAGTTCTTC
.	TRBV5-1	TRBJ2-5	.	CASSLGGAKETQYF	TGCGCCAGCAGCTTGGGGGGGGCCAAAGAGACCCAGTACTTC
few	TRBV20-1	TRBJ2-1	TRBD2	CSARAQTSGEQFF	TGCAGTGCTAGAGCTCAGACTAGCGGTGAGCAGTTCTTC
few	TRBV20-1	TRBJ1-2	.	CSATGDGYTF	TGCAGTGCCACGGGGGATGGCTACACCTTC
many	TRBV5-5	TRBJ1-5	TRBD1	CASSFSGGSYQPQHF	TGTGCCAGCAGCTTCTCAGGGGGGTCGTATCAGCCCCAGCATTTT
.	TRBV20-1	TRBJ2-1	.	CSAPRDHPLDEQFF	TGCAGTGCTCCCCGGGACCACCCGTTAGATGAGCAGTTCTTC
once	TRBV3-1	TRBJ2-6	TRBD2	CASSQRPPGLAGAGANVLTF	TGTGCCAGCAGCCAGCGACCTCCGGGACTAGCGGGAGCTGGGGCCAACGTCCTGACTTTC